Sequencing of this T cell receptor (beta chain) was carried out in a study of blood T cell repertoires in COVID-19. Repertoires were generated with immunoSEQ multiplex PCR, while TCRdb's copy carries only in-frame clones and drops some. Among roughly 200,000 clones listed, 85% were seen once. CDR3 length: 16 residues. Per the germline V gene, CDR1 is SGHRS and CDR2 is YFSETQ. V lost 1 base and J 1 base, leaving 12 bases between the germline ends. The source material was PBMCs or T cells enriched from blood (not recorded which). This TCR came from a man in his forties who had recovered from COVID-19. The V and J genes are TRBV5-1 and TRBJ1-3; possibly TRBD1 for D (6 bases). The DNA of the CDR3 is TGCGCCAGCAGCTTGAAGGGGGAACGTTCTGGAAACACCATATATTTT. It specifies CASSLKGERSGNTIYF.